This entry lists 2 T cell receptor beta chains sequenced from one sample in a study of regulatory T cells in long-lasting Graves disease. Building the TCR beta libraries relied on iRepertoire HTBI primers, and CDR3 regions underwent Arm-PCR. Via MiXCR, TCRdb re-called the multiplex PCR reads, giving one row per CDR3 protein. Of hundreds of thousands of distinct CDR3 sequences listed, around 17% were seen once; the top ten hold 15% to 20%. The sample's time point: newly diagnosed GD, antithyroid drugs for less than 3 months. The TCR library was made from RNA extracted from PBMCs. These data are also associated with another study on T cells in Graves' hyperthyroidism and ophthalmopathy.

Sequenced material: peripheral blood mononuclear cells (PBMCs), taken at new diagnosis, from a patient treated with antithyroid drugs. The receptors come from a woman in her twenties or thirties with Graves disease.

This clonotype was detected a few times. V usage is TRBV12-3 or TRBV12-4 and J usage is TRBJ1-5; no clear D gene. V lost 8 bases and J lost 4, with 15 bases in between. This CDR3 comprises 14 residues. CDR3 sequence (DNA): TGTGCCAGCCGACTGGCGACTGGTAATCAGCCCCAGCATTTT. This codes for CASRLATGNQPQHF.

There are a few counts of this clonotype. V is TRBV27 and J is TRBJ1-6; D gene unclear. Germline V gene data show CDR1 as MNHEY and CDR2 as SMNVEV (reference sequence). V lost 2 bases to trimming and J lost 7 bases, with 6 bases between them. This CDR3 is built from 13 residues. CDR3 nucleotide sequence: TGTGCCAGCAGTTTAAGGGAGAATTCACCCCTCCACTTT. Its translation: CASSLRENSPLHF.